These T cell receptor beta chains were read from a single sample in a study of blood T cells in healthy people across ages. One entry per CDR3 protein, called by TCRdb with MiXCR from the 5' RACE reads. The sample holds 550,000 to 800,000 distinct CDR3 sequences; approximately 21% are singletons and the top ten take 3% to 4.5%. Sequencing input: blood. The receptors originated from a man between 70 and 80 years old in good health. CDR3s include the opening cysteine and the closing phenylalanine or tryptophan. The order of the fields is J gene, V gene, D gene, clone size, CDR3 DNA, CDR3 protein. The D gene is left open where the match is weak. The listing skips clone size in some rows; elsewhere it reads once, few, many or a size class.

j_gene: TRBJ2-7; v_gene: TRBV20-1; d_gene: TRBD1; abundance: .; CDR3nt: TGCAGTGCTCGGACAGGGTTCGAGCAGTACTTC; CDR3aa: CSARTGFEQYF
j_gene: TRBJ2-1; v_gene: TRBV7-6; d_gene: TRBD2; abundance: few; CDR3nt: TGTGCCAGCAGCTTCTTAACTAGCGGGAGAGACGAGCAGTTCTTC; CDR3aa: CASSFLTSGRDEQFF
j_gene: TRBJ2-7; v_gene: TRBV7-9; d_gene: TRBD1; abundance: few; CDR3nt: TGTGCCAGCAGCTTCTGGACAGGGGGCTCCTACGAGCAGTACTTC; CDR3aa: CASSFWTGGSYEQYF
j_gene: TRBJ1-1; v_gene: TRBV6-1; d_gene: .; abundance: few; CDR3nt: TGTGCCAGCAGTGAAGCGCTACAGGGAAACACTGAAGCTTTCTTT; CDR3aa: CASSEALQGNTEAFF
j_gene: TRBJ2-7; v_gene: TRBV20-1; d_gene: .; abundance: .; CDR3nt: TGCAGTGCTAGGGATGGACAGTTCTACGAGCAGTACTTC; CDR3aa: CSARDGQFYEQYF
j_gene: TRBJ1-6; v_gene: TRBV4-3; d_gene: TRBD1; abundance: .; CDR3nt: TGCGCCAGCAGCCAAGATCTCCAAGGGGGCAAGGATTCACCCCTCCACTTT; CDR3aa: CASSQDLQGGKDSPLHF
j_gene: TRBJ2-1; v_gene: TRBV5-1; d_gene: .; abundance: .; CDR3nt: TGCGCCAGCAGCTTATATAGCGCGGGTTTGGATGAGCAGTTCTTC; CDR3aa: CASSLYSAGLDEQFF
j_gene: TRBJ2-3; v_gene: TRBV20-1; d_gene: .; abundance: few; CDR3nt: TGCAGTGCTAGGACTAACGGGAGCCCTACGCAGTATTTT; CDR3aa: CSARTNGSPTQYF
j_gene: TRBJ1-5; v_gene: TRBV6-2/TRBV6-3; d_gene: TRBD1; abundance: .; CDR3nt: TGTGCCAGCAGTTCGCAGGGGGCCAATCAGCCCCAGCATTTT; CDR3aa: CASSSQGANQPQHF
j_gene: TRBJ2-5; v_gene: TRBV28; d_gene: .; abundance: .; CDR3nt: TGTGCCAGCAGTGCGCGGGAACGAAATTGGGGGACCCAGTACTTC; CDR3aa: CASSARERNWGTQYF
j_gene: TRBJ2-6; v_gene: TRBV10-3; d_gene: .; abundance: .; CDR3nt: TGTGCCATCAGTGCATCTAACTCTGGGGCCAACGTCCTGACTTTC; CDR3aa: CAISASNSGANVLTF
j_gene: TRBJ1-2; v_gene: TRBV27; d_gene: TRBD1; abundance: .; CDR3nt: TGTGCCGGCAGCCCAAGGACAGGGGGCTATGGCTACACCTTC; CDR3aa: CAGSPRTGGYGYTF
j_gene: TRBJ1-2; v_gene: TRBV20-1; d_gene: TRBD1; abundance: many; CDR3nt: TGCAGTGCTAGATACAGGGGGCCCCCTGATGGCTACACCTTC; CDR3aa: CSARYRGPPDGYTF
j_gene: TRBJ2-1; v_gene: TRBV3-1; d_gene: TRBD2; abundance: .; CDR3nt: TGTGCCAGCAGCCAAGATTTACTAGCGGGAGGCTATGAGCAGTTCTTC; CDR3aa: CASSQDLLAGGYEQFF
j_gene: TRBJ1-2; v_gene: TRBV5-1; d_gene: TRBD1; abundance: few; CDR3nt: TGCGCCAGCAGCTTGGTGGCAGGGGGTTATTATGGCTACACCTTC; CDR3aa: CASSLVAGGYYGYTF
j_gene: TRBJ2-3; v_gene: TRBV5-1; d_gene: .; abundance: .; CDR3nt: TGCGCCAGCAGGAGCGGTTCCGGGGGCAGCACAGATACGCAGTATTTT; CDR3aa: CASRSGSGGSTDTQYF
j_gene: TRBJ2-2; v_gene: TRBV5-1; d_gene: .; abundance: .; CDR3nt: TGCGCCAGCAGCCCACAGGGTTCGGGCGGGGAGCTGTTTTTT; CDR3aa: CASSPQGSGGELFF
j_gene: TRBJ2-2; v_gene: TRBV7-9; d_gene: TRBD2; abundance: few; CDR3nt: TGTGCCAGCAGCTTAGTCGCTAGCGGGACCTTCTTCACCGGGGAGCTGTTTTTT; CDR3aa: CASSLVASGTFFTGELFF
j_gene: TRBJ2-3; v_gene: TRBV7-9; d_gene: .; abundance: .; CDR3nt: TGTGCCAGCAGCTTCGGGCAGGGAGGCGCAGATACGCAGTATTTT; CDR3aa: CASSFGQGGADTQYF
j_gene: TRBJ1-1; v_gene: TRBV4-2; d_gene: TRBD1; abundance: .; CDR3nt: TGTGCCAGCAGCAATGGACAGGGGGCGCGTGACACTGAAGCTTTCTTT; CDR3aa: CASSNGQGARDTEAFF
j_gene: TRBJ2-3; v_gene: TRBV24-1; d_gene: TRBD2; abundance: few; CDR3nt: TGTGCCACCAGTGACCCCCAGGGCGGGAGAGGCACAGATACGCAGTATTTT; CDR3aa: CATSDPQGGRGTDTQYF
j_gene: TRBJ1-4; v_gene: TRBV7-2; d_gene: TRBD1; abundance: .; CDR3nt: TGTGCCAGCAGCCCGCGACAGGGCGGGTCTGAAAAACTGTTTTTT; CDR3aa: CASSPRQGGSEKLFF
j_gene: TRBJ2-1; v_gene: TRBV11-3; d_gene: .; abundance: .; CDR3nt: TGTGCCAGCAGCTTAGTTCCGGGAGTAAACAATGAGCAGTTCTTC; CDR3aa: CASSLVPGVNNEQFF
j_gene: TRBJ1-4; v_gene: TRBV20-1; d_gene: TRBD1; abundance: .; CDR3nt: TGCAGTGCTAGGGGACAGGTAGAAAACGAAAAACTGTTTTTT; CDR3aa: CSARGQVENEKLFF
j_gene: TRBJ2-7; v_gene: TRBV7-2; d_gene: .; abundance: .; CDR3nt: TGTGCCAGCAGCTTACCACAGGCCTACGAGCAGTACTTC; CDR3aa: CASSLPQAYEQYF
j_gene: TRBJ2-5; v_gene: TRBV6-6; d_gene: .; abundance: .; CDR3nt: TGTGTCAGCAGTTACGGGGAGGAGACCCAGTACTTC; CDR3aa: CVSSYGEETQYF
j_gene: TRBJ1-1; v_gene: TRBV30; d_gene: TRBD1; abundance: .; CDR3nt: TGTGCCTGGGCCATAGGCGGACAGGGGCGAGCTTTCTTT; CDR3aa: CAWAIGGQGRAFF
j_gene: TRBJ2-3; v_gene: TRBV3-1; d_gene: TRBD2; abundance: few; CDR3nt: TGTGCCAGCAGCCAAGAGAGGTTAGCGGGAGCGGATACGCAGTATTTT; CDR3aa: CASSQERLAGADTQYF
j_gene: TRBJ2-6; v_gene: TRBV7-2; d_gene: .; abundance: few; CDR3nt: TGTGCCAGCAGCTTCGAAAGCTCTGGGGCCAACGTCCAGACTTTC; CDR3aa: CASSFESSGANVQTF
j_gene: TRBJ2-5; v_gene: TRBV12-3/TRBV12-4; d_gene: .; abundance: .; CDR3nt: TGTGCCAGCAGTTTGGTATCTACGAGCAGTCCAGAGACCCAGTACTTC; CDR3aa: CASSLVSTSSPETQYF
j_gene: TRBJ2-1; v_gene: TRBV9; d_gene: TRBD1; abundance: .; CDR3nt: TGTGCCAGCAGCGTAGGACAGGGGCCTCTCAATGAGCAGTTCTTC; CDR3aa: CASSVGQGPLNEQFF